The present T cell receptor beta chain was sequenced within a study of graft-versus-host responses after intestinal transplantation (dated by TCRdb to about 2021). About the investigation overall: Recipients received multivisceral, liver-intestinal, or isolated intestinal transplants. Rather than going through the commercial service, samples from a few later patients were sequenced in-house on an Illumina MiSeq and processed with MiXCR. A peak of at least 4% donor T cells among recipient peripheral blood mononuclear cells was the definition used for donor T cell macrochimerism. Graft-versus-host and host-versus-graft alloreactive T cell clones were tracked in the graft, circulation and bone marrow after intestinal transplantation using bulk TCR-beta CDR3 sequencing. Every recipient was given anti-thymocyte globulin induction, then maintenance tacrolimus and steroids for about 3 years. The cohort enrolled 20 to 30 intestinal transplant recipients including one retransplant, and 3 patients lacking pretransplant specimens were excluded. To identify alloreactive clones, pre-transplant mixed lymphocyte reaction products were sequenced and then compared with unstimulated pre-transplant donor and recipient T cells.

The CDR3 holds 16 amino acids from the cysteine to the phenylalanine. Left in the record is the CDR3 DNA by itself, 48 bases read in frame from the first base. Reading the germline V gene gives CDR1 SGHVS and CDR2 FNYEAQ. Library construction relied on the immunoSEQ multiplex PCR assay. For most patients, genomic DNA was isolated with the Qiagen DNeasy Blood and Tissue Kit and shipped frozen to Adaptive Biotechnologies for TCR sequencing. Adaptive Biotechnologies carried out high-throughput TCR-beta CDR3 sequencing of genomic DNA for most patients. The paper's processing steps were these. TCR sequencing data for over 15 patients were retrieved from Adaptive's ImmunoSEQ software; a few other patients were processed with MiXCR and VDJtools. To correct CD4 versus CD8 sorting errors, any sequence found in both subsets at a frequency ratio below 5:1 was removed. CDR3 nucleotide sequences shared by donor and recipient were removed because the origin of these sequences could not be assigned. Alloreactive clones required at least 2-fold expansion over unstimulated cells and minimum CFSE-low frequency of 0.002% (template counts) or 0.001% (read counts). Mappable clones were those detected in sequenced pre-transplant spleen, lymph node, or MLR CFSE-low populations of the donor or recipient. The cumulative frequency of alloreactive clones was calculated as a percentage of all sequences, weighted by copy number. Imported from immuneACCESS, the table was reduced by TCRdb to in-frame sequences with V and J called. These copies leave out some clones; in studies compared against another copy, an unresolved V gene accounts for under half, and the cause of the remainder is not known. The V and J calls and clone size come from that table; D and trimming were worked out from the DNA. Present in this sample are around 19,000 clones, 35% to 40% of which were seen just once. Together, the top ten hold roughly 1% of the sample.

The time point label corresponds to: cells obtained before transplantation from donor or recipient. In mixed lymphocyte reactions, roughly 200,000 CFSE-labeled pre-transplant responders were plated with roughly 200,000 irradiated violet-dye-labeled stimulators and cultured for less than 7 days. Proliferating CD3+CD4+CFSE-low and CD3+CD8+CFSE-low responder cells were FACS-sorted on a BD Influx sorter after the mixed lymphocyte reaction. Concerning this clone itself: The record has no base qualities; no much larger clone is one base away.

What the study reported, not specific to this receptor: Early after transplant, peak levels of circulating GvH clones were associated with declines in HvG clones. The relatively low number and heterogeneity of intestinal transplant patients limited the conclusions. GvH clones were detected in recipient bone marrow, and some appeared earlier in ileal mucosa or blood, consistent with an intestinal mucosal origin. Patients with donor T cell macrochimerism had high GvH to HvG T cell clonal ratios in their allografts.

The chain was built from TRBV7-6 and TRBJ2-5; the D assignment is uncertain and may be TRBD1 or TRBD2, with 5 bases supporting each. TRBJ2-7 explains the end of the DNA better; the J call may be wrong. The sample in question was alloreactive CD4+ T cells from a mixed lymphocyte reaction culture, obtained before intestinal transplant. The cell subset or site label, as the study defines it: CFSE-low proliferating T cells sorted from roughly six-day pre-transplant mixed lymphocyte reaction (GvH or HvG direction). The TCR comes from a human patient who received an intestinal transplant. The CDR3 region: CASSLASGTHLYEQYF. The DNA sequence reads TGTGCCAGCAGCTTAGCCTCCGGGACCCACCTCTACGAGCAGTACTTC.